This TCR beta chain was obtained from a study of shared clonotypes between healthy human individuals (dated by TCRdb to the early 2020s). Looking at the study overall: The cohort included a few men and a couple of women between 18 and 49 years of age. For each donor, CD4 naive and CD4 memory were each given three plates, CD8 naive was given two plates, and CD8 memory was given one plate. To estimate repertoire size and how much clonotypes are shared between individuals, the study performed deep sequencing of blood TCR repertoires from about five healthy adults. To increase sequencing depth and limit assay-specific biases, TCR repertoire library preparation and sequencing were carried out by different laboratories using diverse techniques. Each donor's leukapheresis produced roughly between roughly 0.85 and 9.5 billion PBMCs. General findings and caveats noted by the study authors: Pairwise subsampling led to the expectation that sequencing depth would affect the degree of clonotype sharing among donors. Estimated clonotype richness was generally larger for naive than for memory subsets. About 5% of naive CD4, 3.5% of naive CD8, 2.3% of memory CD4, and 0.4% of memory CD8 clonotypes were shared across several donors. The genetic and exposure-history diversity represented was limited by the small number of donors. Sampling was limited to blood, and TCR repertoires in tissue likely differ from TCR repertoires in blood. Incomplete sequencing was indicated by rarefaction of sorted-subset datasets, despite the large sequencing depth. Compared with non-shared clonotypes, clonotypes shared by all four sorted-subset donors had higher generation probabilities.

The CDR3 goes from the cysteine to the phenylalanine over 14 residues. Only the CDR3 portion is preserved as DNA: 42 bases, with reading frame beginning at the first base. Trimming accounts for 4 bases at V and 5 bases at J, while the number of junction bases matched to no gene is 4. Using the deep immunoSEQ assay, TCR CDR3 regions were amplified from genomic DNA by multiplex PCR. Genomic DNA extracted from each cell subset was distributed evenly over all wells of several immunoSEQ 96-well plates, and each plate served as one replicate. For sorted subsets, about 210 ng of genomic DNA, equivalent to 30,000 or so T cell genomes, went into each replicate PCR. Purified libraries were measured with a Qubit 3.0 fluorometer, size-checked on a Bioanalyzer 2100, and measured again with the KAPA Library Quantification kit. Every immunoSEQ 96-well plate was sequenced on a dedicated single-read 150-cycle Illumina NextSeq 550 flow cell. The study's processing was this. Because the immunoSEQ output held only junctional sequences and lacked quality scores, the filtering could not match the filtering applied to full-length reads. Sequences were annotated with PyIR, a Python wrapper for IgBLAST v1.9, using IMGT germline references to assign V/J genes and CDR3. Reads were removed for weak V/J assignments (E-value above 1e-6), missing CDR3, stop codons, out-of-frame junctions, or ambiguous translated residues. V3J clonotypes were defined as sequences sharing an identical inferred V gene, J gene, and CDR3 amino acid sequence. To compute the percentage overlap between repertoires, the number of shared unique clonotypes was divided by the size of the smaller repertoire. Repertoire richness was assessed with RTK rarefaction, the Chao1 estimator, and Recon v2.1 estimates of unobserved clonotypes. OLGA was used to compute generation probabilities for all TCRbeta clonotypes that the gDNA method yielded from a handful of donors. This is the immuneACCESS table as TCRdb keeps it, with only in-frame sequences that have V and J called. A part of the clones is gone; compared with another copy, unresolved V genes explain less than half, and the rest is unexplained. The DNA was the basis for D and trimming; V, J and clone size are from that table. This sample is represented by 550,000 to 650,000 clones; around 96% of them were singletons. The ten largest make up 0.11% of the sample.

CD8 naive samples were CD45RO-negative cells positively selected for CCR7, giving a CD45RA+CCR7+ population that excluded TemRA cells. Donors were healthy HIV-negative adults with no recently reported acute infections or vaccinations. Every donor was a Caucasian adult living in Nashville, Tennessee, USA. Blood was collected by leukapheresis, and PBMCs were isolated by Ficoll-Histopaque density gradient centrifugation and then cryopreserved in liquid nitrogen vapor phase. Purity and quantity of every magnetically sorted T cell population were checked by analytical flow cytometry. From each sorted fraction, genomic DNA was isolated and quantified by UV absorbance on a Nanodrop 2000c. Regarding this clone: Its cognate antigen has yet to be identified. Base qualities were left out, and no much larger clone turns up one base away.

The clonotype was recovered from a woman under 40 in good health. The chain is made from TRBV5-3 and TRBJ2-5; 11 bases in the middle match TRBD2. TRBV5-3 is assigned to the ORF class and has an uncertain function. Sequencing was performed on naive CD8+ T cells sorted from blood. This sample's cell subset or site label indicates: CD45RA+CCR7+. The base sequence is TGTGCCAGAAGCGGGGGACTAGCGGTCGAGACCCAGTACTTC. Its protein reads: CARSGGLAVETQYF.